The 25 T cell receptor beta chains listed next were all sequenced from one sample in a study of T cells in Graves' hyperthyroidism and ophthalmopathy. Amplification yielded TCR beta CDR3 regions, with RNA transcripts as the source. With the HTBI primer set, the TCR CDR3 went through a first round of RT-PCR. TCRdb re-derived calls from the multiplex PCR reads in MiXCR, one entry per CDR3 protein. The sample includes 600,000 to 800,000 distinct CDR3 sequences, 35% of them seen just once. Sequenced: blood. The receptors come from a woman aged 40 to 50 with Graves' hyperthyroidism.

In its sample, this clonotype was seen many times. V and J are TRBV6-5 and TRBJ2-5; 8 nucleotides line up with TRBD2. V shed 2 bases and J 4 bases; nucleotides not matched to a gene: 6. In germline, CDR1 is MNHEY, CDR2 SVGAGI. This CDR3 has 15 residues. The CDR3 here is CASSYGSGAGETQYF. CDR3 nucleotides: TGTGCCAGCAGTTACGGTAGCGGGGCGGGAGAGACCCAGTACTTC.

This clonotype was observed many times. J is TRBJ2-5 and V is TRBV29-1; D gene ambiguous. V was pared by 5 bases and J by 5 bases, with 9 bases between. The CDR3 runs 11 residues. The germline V gene has CDR1 SQVTM and CDR2 ANQGSEA. The CDR3, as DNA: TGCAGCGTTTTTGTGCGGGAGACCCAGTACTTC. Protein: CSVFVRETQYF.

The V call is TRBV10-3, the J call TRBJ2-7, with 7 nucleotides matching TRBD2. Germline V CDR1 and CDR2: ENHRY, SYGVKD. This CDR3 has 13 amino acids. V trimming: 2 bases; J trimming: 7 bases; junction bases outside the gene matches: 5. This CDR3 reads CAISEVGGAEQYF. DNA for the CDR3: TGTGCCATCAGTGAGGTGGGAGGGGCTGAGCAGTACTTC.

This clonotype was observed a few times. The CDR3 DNA reads TGTGCCAGCAGCCAAGAAGTAAGTGGAGGTGGCTACACCTTC. Protein: CASSQEVSGGGYTF. V gene TRBV4-2 combines with J gene TRBJ1-2; D is unclear. V was clipped by 0 bases and J by 7 bases, with 12 bases between them. In germline, CDR1 is LGHNA, CDR2 YNFKEQ. The CDR3 runs 14 residues.

This clonotype was picked up one time. One end of the junction does not line up with germline, which may come from a read error. This chain uses TRBV7-2 with TRBJ1-5; D remains ambiguous. The CDR3 covers 15 residues. Germline loops: CDR1 SGHTA, CDR2 FQGNSA. CDR3 region: CASSQEVLEYQPQHF. The CDR3 coding sequence is TGCGCCAGCAGCCAGGAGGTTCTGGAGTATCAGCCCCAGCATTTT.

This clonotype occurred many times. V and J are TRBV29-1 and TRBJ1-5; D possibly corresponds to TRBD1 (6 bases). Trimming pared 2 bases from V and 11 bases from J, leaving 28 bases between. The CDR3 is 17 amino acids. Germline loops: CDR1 SQVTM, CDR2 ANQGSEA. Written as DNA, the CDR3 is TGCAGCGTTGAACTGGGACACGGGACGGCGGGGGGAACGGCCCAGCATTTT. Its translation is CSVELGHGTAGGTAQHF.

This clonotype was seen a handful of times. The chain joins TRBV10-3 to TRBJ1-6, with TRBD1 matching 7 bases. The ends lost 2 bases at V and 8 bases at J; junction bases unmatched: 3. Per germline, CDR1 ENHRY and CDR2 SYGVKD. The CDR3 is 14 residues long. CDR3 in amino acids: CAISEDRVDSPLHF. CDR3 nucleotides: TGTGCCATCAGTGAGGACAGGGTCGATTCACCCCTCCACTTT.

This clonotype was recorded at least ten times. This chain links TRBV10-3 with TRBJ1-3; D gene ambiguous. V dropped 4 bases and J dropped 9 bases, with 16 bases sitting between them. The CDR3 is 14 amino acids. The germline V gene encodes CDR1 ENHRY and CDR2 SYGVKD. The CDR3: CAISGQGQESTIYF. CDR3 nucleotides: TGTGCCATCAGTGGCCAAGGGCAAGAGAGCACCATATATTTT.

This clonotype was seen only a few times. A junction end diverges from the germline sequence, so it may reflect a read error. The chain uses TRBV10-3 and TRBJ1-1; tentatively, D is TRBD1 (5 bases). This CDR3 is built from 17 residues. Germline lookup yields CDR1 ENHRY and CDR2 SYGVKD. CDR3: CASSTGIDQGWDTEAFF. Written as DNA, the CDR3 is TGTGCCAGCAGTACGGGTATAGATCAGGGATGGGACACTGAAGCTTTCTTT.

A word on this clonotype: Given a much more abundant clone one base away, this may be a read error. The chain joins TRBV2 to TRBJ2-5; tentatively, D is TRBD1 or TRBD2 (5 bases each). Germline CDR1 reads SNHLY; CDR2 reads FYNNEI. This CDR3 contains 13 residues. CDR3 coding DNA: TGTGCCGGCAGAGGGGACCTGGGGGAGACCCAGTACTTC. Its translation: CAGRGDLGETQYF.

On this clonotype itself: An end of the junction differs from the germline gene, which may be a read error. The chain employs TRBV12-3 or TRBV12-4 and TRBJ1-1; tentative D call: TRBD1 (5 bases). The CDR3 runs to 13 residues. CDR3 protein: CGSSLRQQAEAFF. The CDR3 nucleotides are TGTGGCAGCAGTTTAAGGCAACAGGCCGAAGCTTTCTTT.

Regarding this clonotype: Since a much larger clone is just one base distant, this may be a read error. The chain is built from TRBV20-1 and TRBJ2-7; the D gene could be TRBD1 or TRBD2 (5 bases each). V lost 6 bases to trimming and J lost 2 bases, with 14 bases between them. This CDR3 has 13 residues. Germline CDR1 reads DFQATT; CDR2 reads SNEGSKA (reference sequence). The CDR3 DNA reads as TGCAGTGCCTTGGGACGGGGCACCTACGAGCAGTACTTC. Its translation is CSALGRGTYEQYF.

This clonotype was detected ten times or more. The chain uses TRBV4-3 and TRBJ1-1; D is undetermined. In germline, CDR1 is LGHNA, CDR2 YSLEER. The length of the CDR3 is 14 residues. The V end lost 0 bases, the J end lost 5 bases, and 10 bases lay between the germline ends. The DNA for the CDR3 is TGCGCCAGCAGCCAAGAAACAGCGGGGACTGAAGCTTTCTTT. It encodes CASSQETAGTEAFF.

Many counts were recorded for this clonotype. This chain links TRBV9 with TRBJ2-6; D is unclear. Germline V gene data show CDR1 as SGDLS and CDR2 as YYNGEE. The CDR3 length is 15 residues. Trimming stripped 3 bases from V and 0 bases from J, with 7 bases between. The CDR3: CASSGRDSGANVLTF. In DNA, the CDR3 is TGTGCCAGCAGCGGCCGAGACTCTGGGGCCAACGTCCTGACTTTC.

The chain links TRBV14 to TRBJ2-7; D is tentatively TRBD1 or TRBD2 (6 bases each). Germline CDR1 SGHDN, CDR2 FVKESK. V dropped 4 bases and J dropped 3 bases, with 16 bases sitting between them. The CDR3 sequence is 15 residues long. The CDR3 sequence is CASSRHERGDYEQYF. CDR3 sequence (DNA): TGTGCCAGCAGCCGTCATGAAAGGGGGGACTACGAGCAGTACTTC.

V gene TRBV2 combines with J gene TRBJ1-1; D might be TRBD1 (6 bases). Trimming removed 5 bases at V and 5 bases at J, with 15 bases between. The CDR3 has 14 residues. CDR1 and CDR2 (germline): SNHLY, FYNNEI. In nucleotides, the CDR3 is TGTGCCAGCAGTCCGGGACATCTGTGGACTGAAGCTTTCTTT. Translation gives CASSPGHLWTEAFF.

Regarding this clonotype: A much bigger clone sits one base away, suggesting this may be a read error. The chain is built from TRBV7-9 and TRBJ2-7; 9 positions match TRBD1. The junction had 18 bases not matched to a gene; V was cut back by 6 bases and J by 9 bases. The CDR3 spans 16 residues. CDR1 SEHNR and CDR2 FQNEAQ come from the germline V gene (reference sequence). The CDR3 loop reads CASSPGTGLFMGGQYF. CDR3 DNA: TGTGCCAGCAGTCCCGGGACAGGGCTCTTCATGGGCGGGCAGTACTTC.

The genes are TRBV4-2 and TRBJ1-4; no firm D call. The CDR3 extends over 16 amino acids. Trimming took off 3 bases at V and 4 bases at J, with 15 bases between the two ends. The V gene's germline CDR1 is LGHNA and CDR2 YNFKEQ. The CDR3 here is CASSHGRTVGNEKLFF. The CDR3 DNA is TGTGCCAGCAGCCACGGAAGGACGGTCGGTAATGAAAAACTGTTTTTT.

The chain has TRBV14 and TRBJ1-1; D is ambiguous. Trimming took off 1 base at V and 0 bases at J, with 9 bases between the two ends. Germline CDR1 is SGHDN and CDR2 is FVKESK. This CDR3 is built from 15 residues. CDR3 region: CASSQVVAMNTEAFF. In DNA, the CDR3 is TGTGCCAGCAGCCAAGTTGTTGCGATGAACACTGAAGCTTTCTTT.

V usage is TRBV7-2 and J usage is TRBJ2-3; 7 nucleotides agree with TRBD1. Per germline, CDR1 SGHTA and CDR2 FQGNSA. The CDR3 sequence is 14 residues long. With V trimmed by 5 bases and J by 9 bases, 11 bases remained unmatched. The CDR3 spells CASSVLDREWTQYF. CDR3 coding DNA: TGTGCCAGCAGCGTCCTTGACAGGGAGTGGACGCAGTATTTT.

The rearrangement uses TRBV19 and TRBJ1-1; D is perhaps TRBD1 (5 bases). Trimming took 2 bases from V and 8 from J, leaving 12 bases between them. Germline V CDR1 and CDR2: LNHDA, SQIVND (reference sequence). The CDR3 totals 13 residues. CDR3 bases: TGTGCCAGTAGTATAATCCATGGGGCCGAAGCTTTCTTT. Translation gives CASSIIHGAEAFF.

The genes are TRBV10-2 and TRBJ1-2; a weak D match, TRBD1 (6 bases). V was cut by 8 bases and J by 5 bases, with 18 bases left in between. This CDR3 contains 14 residues. Germline assignment: CDR1 WSHSY and CDR2 SAAADI. CDR3 DNA: TGCGCCAGCGCTGATGGGGGCCAAGCGTATGGCTACACCTTC. Translating it yields CASADGGQAYGYTF.

This chain connects TRBV6-5 to TRBJ2-7; TRBD2 aligns across 10 bases. The CDR3 is 15 amino acids. J lost 0 bases, V lost 6 bases, and 5 bases had no gene match. Germline V lookup: CDR1 MNHEY, CDR2 SVGAGI. CDR3 nucleotides: TGTGCCAGCAGATCCGGGACTAGCGCCTCCTACGAGCAGTACTTC. Translation: CASRSGTSASYEQYF.

The CDR3 DNA reads as TGCAGTGCTGGGCGGGGACAGGCCCCCTACGAGCAGTACTTC. It is translated as CSAGRGQAPYEQYF. The chain links TRBV20-1 to TRBJ2-7; 8 positions match TRBD1. V dropped 5 bases and J dropped 2; count of bases not matched to a gene: 8. CDR1 DFQATT and CDR2 SNEGSKA come from the germline V gene (reference sequence). This CDR3 has 14 residues.

The J gene is TRBJ1-1, the V gene TRBV10-3; a weak D match, TRBD1 (6 bases). Trimming removed 4 bases from V and 0 bases from J, with 9 bases in between. There are 14 residues in the CDR3. Germline lookup yields CDR1 ENHRY and CDR2 SYGVKD. The CDR3 here is CAISVGDMNTEAFF. The DNA for the CDR3 is TGTGCCATCAGTGTCGGGGACATGAACACTGAAGCTTTCTTT.